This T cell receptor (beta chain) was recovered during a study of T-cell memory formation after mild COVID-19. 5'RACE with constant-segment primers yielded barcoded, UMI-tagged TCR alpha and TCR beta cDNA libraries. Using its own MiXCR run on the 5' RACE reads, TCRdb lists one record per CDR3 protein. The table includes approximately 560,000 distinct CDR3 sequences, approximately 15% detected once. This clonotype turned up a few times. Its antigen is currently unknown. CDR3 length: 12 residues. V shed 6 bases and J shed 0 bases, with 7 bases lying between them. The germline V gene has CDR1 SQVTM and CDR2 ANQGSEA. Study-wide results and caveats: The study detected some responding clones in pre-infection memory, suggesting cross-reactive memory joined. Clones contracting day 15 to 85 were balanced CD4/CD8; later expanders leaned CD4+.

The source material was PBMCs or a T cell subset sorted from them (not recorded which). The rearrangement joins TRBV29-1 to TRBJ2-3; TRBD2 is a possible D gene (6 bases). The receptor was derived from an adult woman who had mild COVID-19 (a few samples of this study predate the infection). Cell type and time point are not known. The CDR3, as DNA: TGCAGCGTGGGACTTAGCACAGATACGCAGTATTTT. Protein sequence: CSVGLSTDTQYF.